These 25 T cell receptor beta chains were sequenced from one sample in a study of CD8+ T cells in alopecia areata. RNA extraction was followed by reverse transcription into cDNA, which acted as the sequencing template. Some clones are missing from TCRdb's copy, which holds only in-frame ones; the method was immunoSEQ multiplex PCR. The sample gives roughly 120,000 clones, 55% to 70% of which show up once; around 2.8% is in the top ten. Sequenced sample: CD4+ T cells sorted from blood. Receptors originate from a human donor in good health.

This clone was found a few times. This sequence joins TRBV9 and TRBJ1-1; 12 nucleotides agree with TRBD1. The CDR3 extends over 16 amino acids. The germline V gene has CDR1 SGDLS and CDR2 YYNGEE. V trimming: 4 bases; J trimming: 5 bases; junction bases outside the gene matches: 9. The CDR3: CASSPRDRGRRTEAFF. The CDR3 nucleotides are TGTGCCAGCAGCCCCCGGGACAGGGGGCGCAGGACTGAAGCTTTCTTT.

As regards this clone: The junction does not match germline at one end; this may be a read error. This chain connects TRBV10-3 to TRBJ2-1, with TRBD2 matching over 11 bases. This CDR3 contains 13 residues. CDR1 and CDR2 from the germline V gene are ENHRY and SYGVKD. The CDR3, as DNA: TGTGCCACCAGTCCTAGCGGGGGGAATGAGCAGTTCTTC. Encoded protein: CATSPSGGNEQFF.

This clone turned up a few times. The J gene is TRBJ1-1, the V gene TRBV6-1; D is uncertain. The germline V gene encodes CDR1 MNHNS and CDR2 SASEGT. Between the trimmed V and J ends, which lost 5 bases and 0 bases, there was a span of 10 bases. The CDR3 consists of 14 residues. CDR3 loop: CASSPRLLNTEAFF. CDR3 sequence (DNA): TGTGCCAGCAGTCCCCGACTATTGAACACTGAAGCTTTCTTT.

This clone was observed a handful of times. V gene TRBV29-1 combines with J gene TRBJ1-2; TRBD1 agrees at 7 bases. Germline values: CDR1 SQVTM, CDR2 ANQGSEA. V was clipped by 7 bases and J by 6 bases; unmatched bases: 11. This CDR3 has 13 amino acids. CDR3 coding DNA: TGCAGCGCCCCGGACCAGGGGGTTAATGGCTACACCTTC. This gives the protein CSAPDQGVNGYTF.

This clone has just a few counts. This sequence joins TRBV2 and TRBJ2-7; D remains ambiguous. CDR1 and CDR2 from the germline V gene are SNHLY and FYNNEI. The CDR3 is made up of 11 amino acids. The V gene lost 10 bases and the J gene lost 6 bases, with 13 bases spanning the gap. CDR3 region: CATRIGLEQYF. The CDR3 DNA is TGTGCCACCCGAATTGGCCTCGAGCAGTACTTC. Using reference TRBV2 and TRBJ2-7 for the parts outside the CDR3, the full variable domain is EPEVTQTPSHQVTQMGQEVILRCVPISNHLYFYWYRQILGQKVEFLVSFYNNEISEKSEIFDDQFSVERPDGSNFTLKIRSTKLEDSAMYFCATRIGLEQYFGPGTRLTVT.

The V call is TRBV7-8, the J call TRBJ1-2, with a tentative D call TRBD1 (6 bases). The CDR3 spans 17 residues. CDR1 is SGHVS, CDR2 FQNEAQ, per germline. Deletions cut 2 bases from V and 6 bases from J, with 22 bases between. CDR3 residues: CASSLRGGTDQWDGYTF. DNA for the CDR3: TGTGCCAGCAGCTTAAGAGGGGGAACAGATCAGTGGGATGGCTACACCTTC.

The chain uses TRBV5-1 and TRBJ1-2; D is possibly TRBD1 (6 bases). This CDR3 is 13 amino acids long. The germline V gene encodes CDR1 SGHRS and CDR2 YFSETQ. The V end was cut by 0 bases, the J end by 6 bases, with 9 bases between. CDR3 protein: CASSLVRGHGYTF. For the CDR3, the DNA is TGCGCCAGCAGCTTGGTCAGGGGCCATGGCTACACCTTC.

This clone was seen just once. The rearrangement uses TRBV5-1 and TRBJ2-5, with D tentatively TRBD1 (6 bases). The CDR3 totals 14 residues. From germline, CDR1 is SGHRS and CDR2 YFSETQ. Trimming cost V 5 bases and J 5 bases, with 16 bases left between them. The CDR3 reads CASRVGQGIETQYF. The CDR3 bases are TGCGCCAGCAGGGTCGGGCAGGGGATCGAGACCCAGTACTTC.

This rearrangement joins TRBV7-2 to TRBJ2-1; possible D gene TRBD2, 6 bases. The V and J ends lost 5 bases and 2 bases respectively, with 13 bases between them. Germline lookup yields CDR1 SGHTA and CDR2 FQGNSA. This CDR3 comprises 15 residues. The CDR3: CASSRGASAYNEQFF. The CDR3 DNA reads TGTGCCAGCAGCCGCGGGGCTAGCGCCTACAATGAGCAGTTCTTC. Full variable domain (rest looked up from reference TRBV7-2 and TRBJ2-1): GAGVSQSPSNKVTEKGKDVELRCDPISGHTALYWYRQSLGQGLEFLIYFQGNSAPDKSGLPSDRFSAERTGGSVSTLTIQRTQQEDSAVYLCASSRGASAYNEQFFGPGTRLTVL.

The genes are TRBV9 and TRBJ2-5, with a tentative D call TRBD2 (5 bases). This CDR3 has 13 amino acids. V was trimmed by 3 bases and J by 3 bases, leaving 9 bases between them. Looked up from germline, CDR1 is SGDLS and CDR2 is YYNGEE. This CDR3 is CASSGGPKETQYF. CDR3 DNA: TGTGCCAGCAGCGGCGGGCCTAAAGAGACCCAGTACTTC.

With respect to this clone: In the same sample, other DNA sequences code for this CDR3. The J gene is TRBJ1-6, the V gene TRBV6-5, with D perhaps matching TRBD1 (5 bases). The CDR3 loop spans 13 amino acids. Looked up from germline, CDR1 is MNHEY and CDR2 is SVGAGI. Trimming left V 7 bases short and J 9 bases short, with 13 bases between. CDR3 region: CASTRQGGSPLHF. CDR3 DNA: TGTGCCAGCACCAGGCAGGGAGGTTCACCCCTCCACTTT.

The rearrangement uses TRBV25-1 and TRBJ1-2, with 7 bases that match TRBD1. There are 13 residues in the CDR3. J lost 4 bases, V lost 6 bases, and 5 bases had no gene match. Germline-derived CDR1 and CDR2 are MGHDK and SYGVNS. CDR3 amino acids: CASRKGQSYGYTF. DNA of the CDR3: TGTGCCAGCAGGAAGGGACAGAGCTATGGCTACACCTTC.

V and J are TRBV14 and TRBJ2-5; D could derive from TRBD1 or TRBD2 (5 bases each). The CDR3 extends over 15 amino acids. V shed 3 bases and J shed 5 bases, with 16 bases lying between them. Germline V CDR1 and CDR2: SGHDN, FVKESK. This chain's CDR3 is CASSHPTGARETQYF. The DNA of the CDR3 is TGTGCCAGCAGCCACCCGACCGGGGCCCGGGAGACCCAGTACTTC.

The chain carries TRBV29-1 and TRBJ2-7; a possible D gene is TRBD1 (6 bases). Germline loops: CDR1 SQVTM, CDR2 ANQGSEA. The CDR3 has 11 amino acids. V lost 8 bases to trimming and J lost 3 bases, with 11 bases between them. The CDR3 protein is CSFSQGYEQYF. The CDR3 DNA reads TGCAGCTTCTCACAGGGCTACGAGCAGTACTTC.

This clone occurred a few times. The gene calls are TRBV5-4 and TRBJ2-6; D is uncertain. The CDR3 is 15 amino acids. V was clipped by 7 bases and J by 4 bases, with 15 bases between them. The germline CDR1 and CDR2 sequences are SGHNT and YYREEE (reference sequence). CDR3 residues: CASRPAKGGANVLTF. DNA for the CDR3: TGTGCCAGCCGTCCTGCGAAGGGAGGGGCCAACGTCCTGACTTTC.

This clone has a handful of counts. The chain links TRBV14 to TRBJ2-3; perhaps TRBD1 as D (5 bases). Trimming left V 4 bases short and J 2 bases short, with 10 bases between. The germline CDR1 and CDR2 sequences are SGHDN and FVKESK. This CDR3 region has 14 residues. The CDR3 reads CASSRQIYTDTQYF. CDR3 nucleotides: TGTGCCAGCAGCCGACAGATTTACACAGATACGCAGTATTTT. Drawing the rest from reference TRBV14 and TRBJ2-3, the complete variable domain is EAGVTQFPSHSVIEKGQTVTLRCDPISGHDNLYWYRRVMGKEIKFLLHFVKESKQDESGMPNNRFLAERTGGTYSTLKVQPAELEDSGVYFCASSRQIYTDTQYFGPGTRLTVL.

The V gene is TRBV11-2, the J gene TRBJ1-1, with 7 positions matching TRBD1. Germline V gene sequence: CDR1 SGHAT, CDR2 FQNNGV. CDR3 size: 15 residues. V lost 2 bases and J lost 4; bases outside the gene matches: 7. CDR3 DNA sequence: TGTGCCAGCAGCTTAAACAGGGGCCCGGGCACTGAAGCTTTCTTT. This translates into CASSLNRGPGTEAFF.

The chain employs TRBV6-5 and TRBJ2-5; TRBD1 matches 9 bases. Losses at the gene ends were 8 bases for V and 5 bases for J; bases not matched to a gene: 12. The CDR3 sequence is 15 residues long. Germline V CDR1 and CDR2: MNHEY, SVGAGI. CDR3 coding DNA: TGTGCCAGCTCTCCCGGGACAGGGATGGGGGAGACCCAGTACTTC. This codes for CASSPGTGMGETQYF.

A single count supports this clone. The chain employs TRBV30 and TRBJ2-5; a weak D match, TRBD1 (6 bases). Trimming pared 0 bases from V and 2 bases from J, leaving 7 bases between. In germline, CDR1 is GTSNPN, CDR2 SVGIG (reference sequence). The CDR3 loop spans 13 amino acids. The CDR3 loop is CAWSVQGQETQYF. CDR3 DNA: TGTGCCTGGAGTGTACAGGGACAAGAGACCCAGTACTTC.

The chain employs TRBV2 and TRBJ1-6; D is uncertain. Germline CDR1 and CDR2: SNHLY and FYNNEI. The CDR3 has 13 residues. The V end was cut by 6 bases, the J end by 8 bases, with 11 bases between. The CDR3, as DNA: TGTGCCAGCAGAGTGGAAAGGGATTCACCCCTCCACTTT. This translates into CASRVERDSPLHF.

This clone was detected only a few times. The V call is TRBV11-1, the J call TRBJ2-5; D not resolved. Per the germline V gene, CDR1 is SGHAT and CDR2 is FQDESV (reference sequence). Trimming left V 5 bases short and J 2 bases short, with 12 bases between. This CDR3 is 14 amino acids long. The CDR3 loop reads CASSHKGTQETQYF. The CDR3 region has the DNA TGTGCCAGCAGCCATAAGGGAACTCAAGAGACCCAGTACTTC.

This chain links TRBV4-2 with TRBJ2-5; 8 bases match TRBD2. The CDR3 sequence is 17 residues long. The J segment lost 0 bases and the V segment lost 4 bases, leaving 10 bases of the junction unmatched. Germline assignment: CDR1 LGHNA and CDR2 YNFKEQ. The CDR3 DNA is TGTGCCAGCAGCCTCCGGATAAAGACTAGCGACCAAGAGACCCAGTACTTC. This gives the protein CASSLRIKTSDQETQYF.

This clone was detected only a few times. The chain links TRBV11-1 to TRBJ2-5, with D uncertain. Germline CDR1 reads SGHAT; CDR2 reads FQDESV (reference sequence). This CDR3 is 15 amino acids long. V lost 7 bases and J 0 bases, leaving 15 bases between the germline ends. CDR3 in DNA: TGTGCCAGCAAAGATCGGGTCCAATACCAAGAGACCCAGTACTTC. It codes for CASKDRVQYQETQYF.

This clone has a handful of counts. V and J are TRBV7-8 and TRBJ2-5, with TRBD2 as a possible D gene (5 bases). V shed 1 base and J shed 1 base, with 10 bases lying between them. The CDR3 runs 15 residues. Per the germline V gene, CDR1 is SGHVS and CDR2 is FQNEAQ. CDR3 region: CASSLVYGIQETQYF. As DNA, the CDR3 is TGTGCCAGCAGCTTAGTTTACGGGATCCAAGAGACCCAGTACTTC.

This clone was detected once. This chain links TRBV29-1 with TRBJ2-2; D not certain. Trimming shortened V by 7 bases and J by 1 base, and 10 bases separated the two germline ends. This CDR3 region has 13 residues. Per the germline V gene, CDR1 is SQVTM and CDR2 is ANQGSEA. The CDR3 coding sequence is TGCAGCGGCGCTCTCCTGAACACCGGGGAGCTGTTTTTT. Encoded protein: CSGALLNTGELFF.